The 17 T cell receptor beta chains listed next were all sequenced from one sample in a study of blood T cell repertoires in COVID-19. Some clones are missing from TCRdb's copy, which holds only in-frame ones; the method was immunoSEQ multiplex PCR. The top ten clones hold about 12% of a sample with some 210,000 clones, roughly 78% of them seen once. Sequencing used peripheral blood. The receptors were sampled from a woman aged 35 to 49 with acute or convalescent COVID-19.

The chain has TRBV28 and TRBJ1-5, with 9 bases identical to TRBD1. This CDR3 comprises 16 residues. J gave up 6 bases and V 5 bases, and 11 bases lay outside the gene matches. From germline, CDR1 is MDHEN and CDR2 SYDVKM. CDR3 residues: CASSRTGGDGSQPQHF. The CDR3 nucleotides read TGTGCCAGCAGTCGAACAGGGGGCGATGGCAGTCAGCCCCAGCATTTT.

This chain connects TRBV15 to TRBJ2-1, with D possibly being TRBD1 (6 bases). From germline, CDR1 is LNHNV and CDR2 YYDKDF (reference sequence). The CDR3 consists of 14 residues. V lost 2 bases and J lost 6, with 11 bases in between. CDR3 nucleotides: TGTGCCACCAGCAGAACTACAGGGTCCAATGAGCAGTTCTTC. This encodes CATSRTTGSNEQFF.

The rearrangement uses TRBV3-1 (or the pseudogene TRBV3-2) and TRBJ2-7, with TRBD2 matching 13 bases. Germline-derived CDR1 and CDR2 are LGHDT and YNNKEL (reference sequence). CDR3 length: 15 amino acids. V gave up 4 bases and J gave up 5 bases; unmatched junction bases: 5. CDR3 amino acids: CASSPGTSGADEQYF. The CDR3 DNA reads TGTGCCAGCAGCCCCGGGACTAGCGGGGCAGACGAGCAGTACTTC.

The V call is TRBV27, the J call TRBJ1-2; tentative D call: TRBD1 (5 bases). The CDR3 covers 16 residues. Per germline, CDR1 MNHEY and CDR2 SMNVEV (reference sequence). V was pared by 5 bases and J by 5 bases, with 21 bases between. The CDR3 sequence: CASSISGVAGLYGYTF. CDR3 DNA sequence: TGTGCCAGCAGTATCTCCGGAGTCGCGGGGCTTTATGGCTACACCTTC.

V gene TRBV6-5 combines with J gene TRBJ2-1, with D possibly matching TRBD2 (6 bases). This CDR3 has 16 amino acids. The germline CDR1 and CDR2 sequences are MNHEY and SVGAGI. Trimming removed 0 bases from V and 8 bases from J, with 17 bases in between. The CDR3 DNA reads TGTGCCAGCAGTTACTCACCGTGGAGGGCCGGATATGAGCAGTTCTTC. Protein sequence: CASSYSPWRAGYEQFF.

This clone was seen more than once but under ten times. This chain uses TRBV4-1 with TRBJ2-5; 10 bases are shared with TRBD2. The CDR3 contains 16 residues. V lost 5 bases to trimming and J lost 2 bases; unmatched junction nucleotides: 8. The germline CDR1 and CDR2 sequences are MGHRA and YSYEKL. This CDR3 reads CASSSQEREGQETQYF. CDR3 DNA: TGCGCCAGCAGCAGCCAGGAGCGGGAGGGTCAAGAGACCCAGTACTTC.

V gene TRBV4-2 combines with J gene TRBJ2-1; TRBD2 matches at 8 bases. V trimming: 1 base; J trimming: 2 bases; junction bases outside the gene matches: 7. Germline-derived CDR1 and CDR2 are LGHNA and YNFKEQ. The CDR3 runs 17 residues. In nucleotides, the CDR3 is TGTGCCAGCAGCCAAGGGGAGGGACTAGTACCCTACAATGAGCAGTTCTTC. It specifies CASSQGEGLVPYNEQFF.

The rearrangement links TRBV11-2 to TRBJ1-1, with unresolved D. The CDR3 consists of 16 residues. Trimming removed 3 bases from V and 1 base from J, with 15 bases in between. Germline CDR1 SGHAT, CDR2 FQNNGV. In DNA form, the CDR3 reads TGTGCCAGCAGCTTTTCCTCACCCGCGGGGAACACTGAAGCTTTCTTT. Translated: CASSFSSPAGNTEAFF.

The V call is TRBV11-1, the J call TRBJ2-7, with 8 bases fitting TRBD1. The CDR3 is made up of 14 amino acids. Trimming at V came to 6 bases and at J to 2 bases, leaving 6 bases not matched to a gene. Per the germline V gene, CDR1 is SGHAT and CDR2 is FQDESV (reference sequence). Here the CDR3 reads CASSFRGLPYEQYF. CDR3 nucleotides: TGTGCCAGCAGTTTCAGGGGGCTCCCCTACGAGCAGTACTTC.

CDR3 DNA sequence: TGTGCCAGCAGTATGGACAGGGGCTATGGCTACACCTTC. It translates to CASSMDRGYGYTF. The V and J genes are TRBV12-3 or TRBV12-4 and TRBJ1-2; 9 bases are shared with TRBD1. The CDR3 covers 13 residues. Trimming removed 5 bases from V and 4 bases from J; junction bases left unmatched: 2.

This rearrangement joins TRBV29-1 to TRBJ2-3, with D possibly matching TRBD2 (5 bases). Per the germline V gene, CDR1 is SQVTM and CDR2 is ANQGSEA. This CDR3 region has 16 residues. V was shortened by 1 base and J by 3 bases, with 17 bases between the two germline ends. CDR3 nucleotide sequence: TGCAGCGTTGAAGGACCCGGGGTGGCTAGGACAGATACGCAGTATTTT. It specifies CSVEGPGVARTDTQYF.

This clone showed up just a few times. The CDR3 sequence is CASSDGGTQFF. CDR3 DNA sequence: TGCGCCAGCAGTGACGGCGGGACGCAGTTCTTC. The gene calls are TRBV10-1 and TRBJ2-1, with D possibly matching TRBD2 (6 bases). This CDR3 is 11 amino acids long. Germline CDR1 and CDR2: WNHNN and SYGVQD (reference sequence). The V end was cut by 3 bases, the J end by 12 bases, with 9 bases between.

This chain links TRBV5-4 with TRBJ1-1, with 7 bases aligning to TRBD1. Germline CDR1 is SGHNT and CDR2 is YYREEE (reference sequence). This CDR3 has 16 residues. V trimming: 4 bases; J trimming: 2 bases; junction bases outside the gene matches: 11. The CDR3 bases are TGTGCCAGCAGCATGGACAGGAACATGATTAACACTGAAGCTTTCTTT. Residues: CASSMDRNMINTEAFF.

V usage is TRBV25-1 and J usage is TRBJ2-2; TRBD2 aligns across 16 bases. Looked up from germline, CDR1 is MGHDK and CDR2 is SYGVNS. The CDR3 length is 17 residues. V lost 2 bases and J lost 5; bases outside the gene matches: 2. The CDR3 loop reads CASSEEGLAGGTGELFF. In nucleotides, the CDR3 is TGTGCCAGCAGTGAAGAGGGACTAGCGGGAGGGACCGGGGAGCTGTTTTTT.

CDR3 amino acids: CASSLTGRYGYTF. CDR3 coding DNA: TGTGCCAGCAGCTTGACAGGCCGATATGGCTACACCTTC. The chain combines TRBV13 with TRBJ1-2; the D gene is possibly TRBD1 (6 bases). Germline values: CDR1 PRHDT, CDR2 FYEKMQ (reference sequence). V was cut by 3 bases and J by 5 bases, with 10 bases left in between. This CDR3 has 13 residues.

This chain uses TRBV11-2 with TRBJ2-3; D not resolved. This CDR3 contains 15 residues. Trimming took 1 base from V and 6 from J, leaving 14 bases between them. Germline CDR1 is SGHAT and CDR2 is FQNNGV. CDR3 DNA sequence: TGTGCCAGCAGCTTAGGACTTTTCCCCGGGGATACGCAGTATTTT. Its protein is CASSLGLFPGDTQYF.

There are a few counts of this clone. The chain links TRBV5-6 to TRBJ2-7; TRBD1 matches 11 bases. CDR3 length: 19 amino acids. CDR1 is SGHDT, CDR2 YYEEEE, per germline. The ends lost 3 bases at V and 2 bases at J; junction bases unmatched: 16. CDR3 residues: CASSYWKGQGDPTTYEQYF. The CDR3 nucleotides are TGTGCCAGCAGCTACTGGAAGGGACAGGGGGACCCGACTACCTACGAGCAGTACTTC. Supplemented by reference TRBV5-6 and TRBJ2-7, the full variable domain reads DAGVTQSPTHLIKTRGQQVTLRCSPKSGHDTVSWYQQALGQGPQFIFQYYEEEERQRGNFPDRFSGHQFPNYSSELNVNALLLGDSALYLCASSYWKGQGDPTTYEQYFGPGTRLTVT.